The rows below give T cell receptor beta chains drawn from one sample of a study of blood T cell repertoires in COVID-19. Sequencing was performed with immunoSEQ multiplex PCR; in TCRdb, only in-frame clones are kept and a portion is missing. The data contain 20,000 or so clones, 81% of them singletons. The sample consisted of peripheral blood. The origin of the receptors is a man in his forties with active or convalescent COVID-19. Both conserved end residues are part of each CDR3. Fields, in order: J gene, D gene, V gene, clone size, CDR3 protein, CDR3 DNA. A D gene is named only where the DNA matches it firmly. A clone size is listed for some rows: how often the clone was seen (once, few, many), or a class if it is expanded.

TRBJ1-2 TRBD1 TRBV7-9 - CASSSNGQGNLYTF TGTGCCAGCAGCTCTAACGGACAGGGCAACCTCTACACCTTC
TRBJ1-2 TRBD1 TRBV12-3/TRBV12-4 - CASSPGTGEGYTF TGTGCCAGCAGTCCTGGGACAGGGGAAGGCTACACCTTC
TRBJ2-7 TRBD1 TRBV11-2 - CASSLDKTGVVGEQYF TGTGCCAGCAGCTTAGATAAGACAGGGGTAGTTGGCGAGCAGTACTTC
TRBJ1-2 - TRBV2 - CASREPANYGYTF TGTGCCAGCAGAGAACCTGCTAACTATGGCTACACCTTC
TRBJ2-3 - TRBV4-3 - CASSLTPTGGTDTQYF TGCGCCAGCAGCCTTACGCCTACCGGAGGCACAGATACGCAGTATTTT
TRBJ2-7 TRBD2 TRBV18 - CASSPGLAEEQYF TGTGCCAGCTCACCTGGACTAGCGGAAGAGCAGTACTTC
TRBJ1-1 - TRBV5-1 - CASSLAAGVVTEAFF TGCGCCAGCAGCTTGGCTGCTGGAGTGGTCACTGAAGCTTTCTTT
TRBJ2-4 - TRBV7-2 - CASSLFGDIQYF TGTGCCAGCAGCTTATTCGGGGACATTCAGTACTTC
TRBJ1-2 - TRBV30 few CAWSGTQYYGYTF TGTGCCTGGAGTGGGACACAATACTATGGCTACACCTTC
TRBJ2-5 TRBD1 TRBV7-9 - CASSRDSPRETQYF TGTGCCAGCAGCCGGGACAGTCCGAGAGAGACCCAGTACTTC
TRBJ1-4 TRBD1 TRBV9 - CASSVVEGALFF TGTGCCAGCAGCGTAGTGGAGGGGGCACTGTTTTTT
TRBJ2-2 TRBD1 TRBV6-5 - CASRRRGTGAGELFF TGTGCCAGCCGGAGAAGGGGGACAGGGGCCGGGGAGCTGTTTTTT
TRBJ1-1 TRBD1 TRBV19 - CASSARQGLNTEAFF TGTGCCAGTAGTGCTAGACAGGGTTTGAACACTGAAGCTTTCTTT
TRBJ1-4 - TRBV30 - CAWRDNGEKLFF TGTGCCTGGAGGGACAACGGTGAAAAACTGTTTTTT
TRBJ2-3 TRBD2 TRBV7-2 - CASSSGLAGSADTQYF TGTGCCAGCAGCTCCGGACTAGCGGGATCTGCAGATACGCAGTATTTT
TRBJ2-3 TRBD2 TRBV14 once CASSLRLAGATDTQYF TGTGCCAGCAGCCTAAGGCTAGCGGGGGCTACAGATACGCAGTATTTT
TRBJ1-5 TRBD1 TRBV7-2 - CASSLVTGAGNQPQHF TGTGCCAGCAGCTTAGTGACAGGGGCCGGCAATCAGCCCCAGCATTTT
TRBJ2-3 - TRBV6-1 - CASSDRGGTDTQYF TGTGCCAGCAGTGACCGAGGCGGCACAGATACGCAGTATTTT
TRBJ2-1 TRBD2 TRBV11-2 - CASSDSRGGYNEQFF TGTGCCAGCAGCGACAGCCGGGGGGGATACAATGAGCAGTTCTTC
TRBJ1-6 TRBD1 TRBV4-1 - CASSQDRGTGGYSPLHF TGCGCCAGCAGCCAAGATCGAGGGACAGGGGGTTACTCACCCCTCCACTTT
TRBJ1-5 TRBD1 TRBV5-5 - CASSPSRTGLQPQHF TGTGCCAGCAGCCCAAGTCGGACAGGGCTACAGCCCCAGCATTTT
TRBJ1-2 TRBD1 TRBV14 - CASSPGTGRGYTF TGTGCCAGCAGCCCCGGGACAGGACGTGGCTACACCTTC
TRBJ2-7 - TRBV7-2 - CASSLGWRGGEQYF TGTGCCAGCAGCTTAGGGTGGCGGGGTGGAGAGCAGTACTTC